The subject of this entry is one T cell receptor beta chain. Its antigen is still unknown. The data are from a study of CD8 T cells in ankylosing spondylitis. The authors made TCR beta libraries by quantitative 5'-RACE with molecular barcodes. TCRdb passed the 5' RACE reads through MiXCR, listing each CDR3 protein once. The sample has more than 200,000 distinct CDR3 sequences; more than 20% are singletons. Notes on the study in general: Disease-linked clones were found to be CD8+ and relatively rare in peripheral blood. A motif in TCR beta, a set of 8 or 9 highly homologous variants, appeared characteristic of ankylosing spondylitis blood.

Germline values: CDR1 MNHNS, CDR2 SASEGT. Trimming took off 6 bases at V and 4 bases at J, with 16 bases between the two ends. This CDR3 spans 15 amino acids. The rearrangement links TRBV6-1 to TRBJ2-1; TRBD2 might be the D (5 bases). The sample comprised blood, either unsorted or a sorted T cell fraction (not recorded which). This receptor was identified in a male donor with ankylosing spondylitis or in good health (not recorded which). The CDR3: CASRVLGTPYNEQFF. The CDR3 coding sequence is TGTGCCAGCAGAGTACTAGGAACCCCGTACAATGAGCAGTTCTTC.